Below are 18 T cell receptor beta chains sequenced from a single sample in a study of T cells in Graves' hyperthyroidism and ophthalmopathy. Amplified regions were TCR beta CDR3 sequences from RNA transcripts. The study used the HTBI primer set for a first-round RT-PCR of the TCR CDR3. TCRdb re-called the multiplex PCR reads through MiXCR, storing one row per CDR3 protein. Seen here are roughly 98,000 distinct CDR3 sequences, around 42% observed once, and the top ten hold about a tenth. Sequenced sample: peripheral blood or thyroid tissue (not recorded which). The receptor set was obtained from a woman aged 30 to 39 with Graves' hyperthyroidism.

This clonotype showed up just a few times. The chain joins TRBV24-1 to TRBJ2-3; D is perhaps TRBD1 (5 bases). Trimming stripped 2 bases from V and 5 bases from J, with 13 bases between. This CDR3 is built from 15 residues. Germline V lookup: CDR1 KGHDR, CDR2 SFDVKD. The CDR3 bases are TGTGCCACCAGTGATTGGGGCGCCAGGCTAGATACGCAGTATTTT. Encoded protein: CATSDWGARLDTQYF.

This clonotype was counted at least ten times. The rearrangement uses TRBV3-1 and TRBJ2-5; tentatively, D is TRBD1 (5 bases). The CDR3 is 15 amino acids. Germline CDR1 and CDR2: LGHDT and YNNKEL (reference sequence). The V gene lost 0 bases and the J gene lost 5 bases, with 13 bases spanning the gap. The CDR3 loop is CASSQEFRQTETQYF. In DNA form, the CDR3 reads TGTGCCAGCAGCCAAGAATTCCGACAGACGGAGACCCAGTACTTC.

This clonotype was seen many times. V usage is TRBV19 and J usage is TRBJ2-7; D unresolved. V lost 9 bases and J 3 bases, leaving 24 bases between the germline ends. Germline CDR1 and CDR2: LNHDA and SQIVND (reference sequence). This CDR3 region has 16 residues. CDR3 protein: CAREDLRLKRFYEQYF. CDR3 DNA sequence: TGTGCCAGGGAAGATCTTCGTCTGAAGCGCTTCTACGAGCAGTACTTC.

The V gene is TRBV9, the J gene TRBJ1-6; D remains ambiguous. From germline, CDR1 is SGDLS and CDR2 YYNGEE. Between the trimmed V and J ends, which lost 0 bases and 9 bases, there was a span of 13 bases. This CDR3 comprises 15 residues. Here the CDR3 DNA reads TGTGCCAGCAGCGTAGGCGGTTCCTATGGTTCACCCCTCCACTTT. It yields the protein CASSVGGSYGSPLHF.

A remark on this clonotype: A read error may explain this, as a much larger clone is one base away. This sequence joins TRBV2 and TRBJ1-2; tentatively, D is TRBD1 (5 bases). CDR1 SNHLY and CDR2 FYNNEI come from the germline V gene. This CDR3 is built from 14 residues. CDR3 sequence: CASSPLRQHYGYAF. CDR3 nucleotide sequence: TGTGCCAGCTCACCATTGCGACAGCACTATGGCTACGCCTTC.

This clonotype was seen many times. This chain links TRBV6-5 with TRBJ1-4; D possibly corresponds to TRBD1 (6 bases). Trimming left V 9 bases short and J 6 bases short, with 14 bases between. Germline V CDR1 and CDR2: MNHEY, SVGAGI. The CDR3 runs to 13 residues. For the CDR3, the DNA is TGTGCCAGTCGTGTAACAGGGTATGAAAAACTGTTTTTT. Its translation: CASRVTGYEKLFF.

This clonotype was seen a few times. Given the absence of the conserved phenylalanine or tryptophan at the CDR3 end, a read error is likely. V is TRBV6-5 and J is TRBJ1-1; TRBD1 aligns across 7 bases. The CDR3 spans 14 residues. The V gene end was trimmed by 2 bases and the J gene end by 2 bases; junction bases not matched to a gene: 2. The germline CDR1 and CDR2 sequences are MNHEY and SVGAGI. The CDR3 nucleotides read TGTGCCAGCAGTTACCGGGACAGAAACACTGAAGCTTTCCTT. It is translated as CASSYRDRNTEAFL.

This clonotype was found many times. This chain connects TRBV7-9 to TRBJ1-2; D ambiguous. CDR1 and CDR2 (germline): SEHNR, FQNEAQ (reference sequence). The length of the CDR3 is 14 residues. V shed 5 bases and J shed 4 bases, with 14 bases lying between them. CDR3 nucleotides: TGTGCCAGCAGCCCCACCGGCGGCCTCTATGGCTACACCTTC. The encoded protein is CASSPTGGLYGYTF.

The genes are TRBV29-1 and TRBJ2-5; D perhaps matches TRBD2 (5 bases). Germline V lookup: CDR1 SQVTM, CDR2 ANQGSEA. The CDR3 has 13 amino acids. V lost 3 bases and J 4 bases, leaving 12 bases between the germline ends. In nucleotides, the CDR3 is TGCAGCGTTGAGAGGCTAGCCATAGAGACCCAGTACTTC. Protein sequence: CSVERLAIETQYF.

Regarding this clonotype: One end of the junction does not line up with germline, which may come from a read error. The chain uses TRBV5-1 and TRBJ2-7; TRBD1 aligns across 7 bases. Per the germline V gene, CDR1 is SGHRS and CDR2 is YFSETQ. This CDR3 is 14 amino acids long. The CDR3 DNA reads TGCGCCAGCAGCCTCGGACAGGCCTCCTACGAGCAGTATTTC. Translated: CASSLGQASYEQYF.

This clonotype occurred many times. The gene calls are TRBV6-1 and TRBJ2-7; 8 bases fit TRBD1. With 2 bases clipped from V and 13 bases from J, the junction kept 10 bases outside the gene matches. The CDR3 extends over 13 amino acids. Per germline, CDR1 MNHNS and CDR2 SASEGT. The CDR3 reads CASSERPDRDTYF. The DNA for the CDR3 is TGTGCCAGCAGTGAACGTCCGGACAGGGACACATACTTC.

The chain joins TRBV7-8 to TRBJ1-5; no clear D gene. Germline V gene data show CDR1 as SGHVS and CDR2 as FQNEAQ. The length of the CDR3 is 18 residues. Deletions cut 11 bases from V and 2 bases from J, with 28 bases between. The CDR3 DNA follows: TGTGCCTGCAACTTAAGTTCAGTCTCCCCGGCGGGCAATCAGCCCCAGCATTTT. Translated: CACNLSSVSPAGNQPQHF.

The chain links TRBV12-3 or TRBV12-4 to TRBJ1-4; the D is unclear. The CDR3 extends over 14 amino acids. Trimming took 7 bases from V and 0 from J, leaving 9 bases between them. The CDR3 region is CASKAYATNEKLFF. CDR3 nucleotide sequence: TGTGCCAGCAAGGCATATGCAACTAATGAAAAACTGTTTTTT.

This chain uses TRBV6-6 with TRBJ1-4; TRBD1 might be the D (5 bases). The CDR3 spans 12 residues. Looked up from germline, CDR1 is MNHNY and CDR2 is SVGAGI (reference sequence). V was trimmed by 7 bases and J by 8 bases, leaving 11 bases between them. This CDR3 is CASTQGGEKLFF. DNA for the CDR3: TGTGCCAGCACCCAGGGAGGGGAAAAACTGTTTTTT.

About this clonotype itself: A much bigger clone sits one base away, suggesting this may be a read error. The rearrangement links TRBV28 to TRBJ2-2, with D perhaps matching TRBD1 or TRBD2 (7 bases each). Looked up from germline, CDR1 is MDHEN and CDR2 is SYDVKM. The CDR3 consists of 15 residues. CDR3 amino acids: CVSRRGGWYTGELFF. The CDR3, as DNA: TGTGTCAGCCGCAGGGGGGGCTGGTACACCGGGGAGCTGTTTTTT.

On this clonotype itself: Because the CDR3 is missing its conserved closing phenylalanine or tryptophan, this is likely a read error. The CDR3: CASSTALKAFL. The DNA of the CDR3 is TGCGCCAGCTCCACGGCGTTAAAAGCTTTCCTT. The chain combines TRBV10-1 with TRBJ1-1; D call uncertain. The CDR3 is made up of 11 amino acids. Germline V CDR1 and CDR2: WNHNN, SYGVQD (reference sequence). The V end was cut by 8 bases, the J end by 9 bases, with 13 bases between.

In this sample, this clonotype turned up many times. The genes are TRBV12-3 or TRBV12-4 and TRBJ1-3; D remains unclear. The CDR3 extends over 15 amino acids. V lost 6 bases and J 2 bases, leaving 14 bases between the germline ends. CDR3 sequence reads: CASSASGPAGNTIYF. DNA of the CDR3: TGTGCCAGCAGCGCCTCGGGTCCGGCTGGAAACACCATATATTTT.

The rearrangement links TRBV7-9 to TRBJ2-7; possibly TRBD2 for D (7 bases). Deletions cut 5 bases from V and 4 bases from J, with 15 bases between. Per the germline V gene, CDR1 is SEHNR and CDR2 is FQNEAQ (reference sequence). This CDR3 has 14 residues. The CDR3 region has the DNA TGTGCCAGCAGCCCCGAGGGGGGGGAGTACGAGCAGTACTTC. Amino acids: CASSPEGGEYEQYF.